Presented here are 11 T cell receptor beta chains from one specimen sequenced in a study of blood T cell repertoires in COVID-19. Sequencing used immunoSEQ multiplex PCR; TCRdb keeps in-frame clones, though not all of them. This table has around 25,000 clones, roughly 80% appearing once. The sample taken for sequencing was peripheral blood. The receptors here all came from a man in his sixties or seventies with active COVID-19.

The genes are TRBV18 and TRBJ2-1; 15 bases are shared with TRBD2. Trimming removed 0 bases from V and 0 bases from J; junction bases left unmatched: 3. This CDR3 is built from 19 residues. Germline V gives CDR1 KGHSH, CDR2 LQKENI. CDR3 protein: CASSPPGLAGGLSYNEQFF. CDR3 DNA: TGTGCCAGCTCACCACCGGGACTAGCGGGAGGACTCTCCTACAATGAGCAGTTCTTC.

In DNA, the CDR3 is TGTGCCACCTTCCACGGGGTAGCGGCTAGCACAGATACGCAGTATTTT. This encodes CATFHGVAASTDTQYF. The rearrangement joins TRBV10-3 to TRBJ2-3; D may be TRBD2 (6 bases). The V gene lost 10 bases and the J gene lost 0 bases, with 20 bases spanning the gap. The CDR3 totals 16 residues. Germline CDR1 ENHRY, CDR2 SYGVKD.

In this sample, this clone turned up a few times. V is TRBV27 and J is TRBJ1-1, with TRBD1 matching 8 bases. V was clipped by 3 bases and J by 5 bases; unmatched bases: 11. The CDR3 totals 16 residues. Germline CDR1 is MNHEY and CDR2 is SMNVEV (reference sequence). In DNA, the CDR3 is TGTGCCAGCAGTTTGAGGGCAGGGGGCTTCTATACTGAAGCTTTCTTT. Residues: CASSLRAGGFYTEAFF.

This clone was observed a handful of times. The CDR3, as DNA: TGTGCCAGCTCACCACCAAGCGCGGGCACAGATACGCAGTATTTT. Its translation: CASSPPSAGTDTQYF. This sequence joins TRBV18 and TRBJ2-3; D gene ambiguous. From germline, CDR1 is KGHSH and CDR2 LQKENI. This CDR3 is built from 15 residues. The V gene lost 0 bases and the J gene lost 1 base, with 8 bases spanning the gap.

V is TRBV29-1 and J is TRBJ1-4; 8 bases agree with TRBD1. CDR3 size: 14 residues. CDR1 SQVTM and CDR2 ANQGSEA come from the germline V gene. Trimming cost V 5 bases and J 7 bases; bases outside gene matches: 9. Here the CDR3 DNA reads TGCAGCGTTCTCGACAGGGGAGGAGGTGAAAAACTGTTTTTT. Amino acid sequence: CSVLDRGGGEKLFF.

In nucleotides, the CDR3 is TGTGCCAGCAAATTAGCGGGAGGCCCCTACGAGCAGTACTTC. Residues: CASKLAGGPYEQYF. J is TRBJ2-7 and V is TRBV6-5, with TRBD2 matching 10 bases. The CDR3 totals 14 residues. CDR1 is MNHEY and CDR2 is SVGAGI in the germline V gene. V shed 7 bases, J shed 2 bases, and the junction held 5 bases outside the gene matches.

The CDR3 sequence is CASSLDWNEKLFF. Written as DNA, the CDR3 is TGTGCCAGCAGCCTAGACTGGAATGAAAAACTGTTTTTT. The J gene is TRBJ1-4, the V gene TRBV6-6; unclear D gene. This CDR3 spans 13 amino acids. CDR1 MNHNY and CDR2 SVGAGI come from the germline V gene (reference sequence). Between the trimmed V and J ends, which lost 6 bases and 5 bases, there was a span of 10 bases.

The V and J genes are TRBV27 and TRBJ1-3; no firm D call. The CDR3 runs 16 residues. Deletions cut 0 bases from V and 4 bases from J, with 13 bases between. CDR1 is MNHEY, CDR2 SMNVEV, per germline (reference sequence). The CDR3 loop is CASSLSNPNGGNTIYF. The CDR3 nucleotides read TGTGCCAGCAGTTTATCGAATCCCAACGGGGGAAACACCATATATTTT.

The chain combines TRBV2 with TRBJ1-2; D ambiguous. Trimming left V 4 bases short and J 4 bases short, with 25 bases between. This CDR3 region has 18 residues. The germline CDR1 and CDR2 sequences are SNHLY and FYNNEI. The CDR3 loop is CASSVAGHVRQNTYGYTF. The CDR3 DNA is TGTGCCAGCAGTGTTGCGGGTCACGTCCGCCAAAATACCTATGGCTACACCTTC.

V and J are TRBV10-3 and TRBJ2-3; no reliable D call. The germline V gene has CDR1 ENHRY and CDR2 SYGVKD. Between the trimmed V and J ends, which lost 3 bases and 4 bases, there was a span of 5 bases. CDR3 size: 12 residues. CDR3 DNA: TGTGCCATCAGTGATACAGCAGATACGCAGTATTTT. Translating gives CAISDTADTQYF.

V usage is TRBV7-3 and J usage is TRBJ2-3; the match to TRBD2 covers 8 bases. The CDR3 sequence is 14 residues long. Germline trimming cut 4 bases from V and 1 base from J; bases unmatched to any gene: 1. From germline, CDR1 is SGHTA and CDR2 FQGTGA. The CDR3 nucleotides are TGTGCCAGCAGCTCACTAGCGGGCACAGATACGCAGTATTTT. As protein: CASSSLAGTDTQYF.